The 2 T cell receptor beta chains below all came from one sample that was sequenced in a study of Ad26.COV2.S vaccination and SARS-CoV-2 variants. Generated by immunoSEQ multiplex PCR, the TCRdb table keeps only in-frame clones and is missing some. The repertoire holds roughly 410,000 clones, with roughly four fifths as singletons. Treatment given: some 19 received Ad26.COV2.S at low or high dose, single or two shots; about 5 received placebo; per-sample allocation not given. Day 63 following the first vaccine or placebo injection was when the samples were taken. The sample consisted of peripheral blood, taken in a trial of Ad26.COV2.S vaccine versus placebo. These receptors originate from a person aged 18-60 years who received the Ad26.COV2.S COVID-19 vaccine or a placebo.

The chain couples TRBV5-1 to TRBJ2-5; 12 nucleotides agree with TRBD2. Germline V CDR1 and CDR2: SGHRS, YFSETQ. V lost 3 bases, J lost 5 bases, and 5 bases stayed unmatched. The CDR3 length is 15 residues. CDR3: CASSWTSGDWETQYF. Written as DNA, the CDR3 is TGCGCCAGCAGCTGGACTAGCGGGGATTGGGAGACCCAGTACTTC.

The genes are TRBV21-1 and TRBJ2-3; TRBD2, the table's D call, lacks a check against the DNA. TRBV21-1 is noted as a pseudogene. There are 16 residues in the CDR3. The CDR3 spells CASISLAGGPWDTQYF. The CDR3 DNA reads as TGTGCCAGCATCTCTTTAGCGGGAGGGCCTTGGGATACGCAGTATTTT.